A single sample gave rise to the 7 T cell receptor beta chains below, sequenced in a study of CD8 T cells in acute hepatitis C reinfection. The sample's time point: naive CD8 control sorted from an acute-time-point sample. Profiling relied on immunoSEQ multiplex PCR, and the TCRdb table lists in-frame clones only, not all of them. Here the sample spans tens of thousands of clones, 70% to 90% being singletons. Material: naive CD8+ T cells from PBMCs. The receptor source for this set is a woman younger than 30 who spontaneously cleared hepatitis C infection.

V usage is TRBV4-1 and J usage is TRBJ2-7, with TRBD2 matching 12 bases. V was clipped by 0 bases and J by 6 bases; unmatched bases: 6. This CDR3 contains 16 residues. Germline CDR1 MGHRA, CDR2 YSYEKL. CDR3 in DNA: TGCGCCAGCAGCCAAGATCGACTAGCGGGAGCGGGCGAGCAGTACTTC. Translated: CASSQDRLAGAGEQYF.

This clone was seen more than once but under ten times. The chain links TRBV2 to TRBJ2-7; no clear D. The germline V gene has CDR1 SNHLY and CDR2 FYNNEI. The CDR3 loop spans 12 amino acids. Trimming stripped 1 base from V and 1 base from J, with 2 bases between. The CDR3 nucleotides read TGTGCCAGCAGTGAAGTGTCCTACGAGCAGTACTTC. It specifies CASSEVSYEQYF. The full variable domain, in which reference TRBV2 and TRBJ2-7 provide the parts outside the CDR3, is EPEVTQTPSHQVTQMGQEVILRCVPISNHLYFYWYRQILGQKVEFLVSFYNNEISEKSEIFDDQFSVERPDGSNFTLKIRSTKLEDSAMYFCASSEVSYEQYFGPGTRLTVT.

The chain uses TRBV9 and TRBJ2-7; no definite D call. Trimming cost V 0 bases and J 0 bases, with 4 bases left between them. The CDR3 runs to 13 residues. From germline, CDR1 is SGDLS and CDR2 YYNGEE. The DNA of the CDR3 is TGTGCCAGCAGCGTAGAAAGCTCCTACGAGCAGTACTTC. It specifies CASSVESSYEQYF.

The chain couples TRBV21-1 to TRBJ1-1. TRBV21-1 is a pseudogene segment. This CDR3 region has 15 residues. The CDR3 bases are TGTGCCAGCAGCAAAGCACTGTTCCCGAACACTGAAGCTTTCTTT. Translated: CASSKALFPNTEAFF.

The chain combines TRBV11-2 with TRBJ2-2; D gene unclear. V shed 2 bases and J shed 5 bases, with 12 bases lying between them. This CDR3 comprises 15 residues. Per germline, CDR1 SGHAT and CDR2 FQNNGV. DNA of the CDR3: TGTGCCAGCAGCTTATACGGCTCGGCGACCGGGGAGCTGTTTTTT. Translated: CASSLYGSATGELFF.

This chain joins TRBV11-3 and TRBJ1-1, with TRBD1 matching over 10 bases. V lost 5 bases, J lost 3 bases, and 6 bases stayed unmatched. The CDR3 contains 15 residues. CDR1 and CDR2 (germline): SGHNT, YENEEA. CDR3 bases: TGTGCCAGCAGCCCCGCCGGGACAGGGGACACTGAAGCTTTCTTT. Its translation is CASSPAGTGDTEAFF.

The V gene is TRBV6-5, the J gene TRBJ1-6; D gene uncertain. CDR3 length: 16 amino acids. Trimming removed 0 bases from V and 7 bases from J, with 13 bases in between. The V gene's germline CDR1 is MNHEY and CDR2 SVGAGI. CDR3 residues: CASSYSPLDPNSPLHF. The CDR3 region has the DNA TGTGCCAGCAGTTACTCTCCCCTAGACCCGAATTCACCCCTCCACTTT.